This record looks at one T cell receptor (beta chain) sequence and its context. This specimen comes from a study of blood T cell repertoires in COVID-19. Across the whole study: Nucleic acid was either cDNA or gDNA, and it came from T cells, B-cell-depleted T cells, or PBMCs.

The method was immunoSEQ multiplex PCR; TCRdb's version includes in-frame clones alone and lacks a portion of them. The sample records approximately 170,000 clones, approximately 85% being singletons. The junction had 3 bases not matched to a gene; V was cut back by 1 base and J by 5 bases. The CDR3 has 15 residues. CDR1 and CDR2 from the germline V gene are SGHTA and FQGNSA. This TCR came from a middle-aged man who had recovered from COVID-19. V and J are TRBV7-2 and TRBJ2-1, with 9 bases fitting TRBD2. What was sequenced was peripheral blood. For the CDR3, the DNA is TGTGCCAGCAGCTTAGAGAGACTAGCGGACAATGAGCAGTTCTTC. Its protein product is CASSLERLADNEQFF.